These 28 T cell receptor beta chains came from one sample sequenced in a study of T-cell reconstitution after alpha-beta-depleted transplantation in children. The authors prepared the TCRbeta library with unique molecular identifiers. Using its own MiXCR run on the PCR reads, TCRdb lists one record per CDR3 protein. The repertoire holds 190,000 or so distinct CDR3 sequences, with over 5.5% as singletons. Material: PBMCs from the stem cell graft donor, obtained from the stem cell graft. The origin of the receptors is a human donor who donated a stem cell graft to a child with Wiskott-Aldrich syndrome.

V usage is TRBV7-9 and J usage is TRBJ1-6; maybe TRBD1 (6 bases). V was clipped by 5 bases and J by 8 bases, with 16 bases between them. CDR3 length: 15 amino acids. Per the germline V gene, CDR1 is SEHNR and CDR2 is FQNEAQ (reference sequence). The CDR3 DNA follows: TGTGCCAGCAGCCTGCGGGGGGGGCGTGATTCACCCCTCCACTTT. Translation: CASSLRGGRDSPLHF. The whole variable domain, remainder taken from reference TRBV7-9 and TRBJ1-6, is DTGVSQNPRHKITKRGQNVTFRCDPISEHNRLYWYRQTLGQGPEFLTYFQNEAQLEKSRLLSDRFSAERPKGSFSTLEIQRTEQGDSAMYLCASSLRGGRDSPLHFGNGTRLTVT.

V gene TRBV11-1 combines with J gene TRBJ2-7, with D possibly matching TRBD1 (6 bases). Trimming cost V 4 bases and J 2 bases, with 24 bases left between them. The CDR3 runs 18 residues. Germline V gene sequence: CDR1 SGHAT, CDR2 FQDESV (reference sequence). The CDR3 DNA sequence: TGTGCCAGCAGCTCTCCGAATGGCGGACAGACATCCCCCTACGAGCAGTACTTC. This gives the protein CASSSPNGGQTSPYEQYF. The entire variable domain, with the rest obtained from reference TRBV11-1 and TRBJ2-7, is as follows: EAEVAQSPRYKITEKSQAVAFWCDPISGHATLYWYRQILGQGPELLVQFQDESVVDDSQLPKDRFSAERLKGVDSTLKIQPAELGDSAMYLCASSSPNGGQTSPYEQYFGPGTRLTVT.

This clonotype was picked up a small number of times. Germline is not matched at one junction end, which may reflect a read error. This chain links TRBV6-2 or TRBV6-3 with TRBJ2-1, with D possibly being TRBD2 (6 bases). CDR1 and CDR2 from the germline V gene are MNHEY and SVGEGT. CDR3 size: 12 residues. The DNA for the CDR3 is TGTGCCAGCAGTCACGGGGACTCAGTTGTTACGTTC. Amino acids: CASSHGDSVVTF.

This clonotype was seen at least ten times. The genes are TRBV6-5 and TRBJ1-5; D is uncertain. The length of the CDR3 is 13 residues. V was pared by 7 bases and J by 3 bases, with 10 bases between. The germline CDR1 and CDR2 sequences are MNHEY and SVGAGI. CDR3 sequence reads: CASNPIPNQPQHF. In nucleotides, the CDR3 is TGTGCCAGCAACCCGATCCCCAATCAGCCCCAGCATTTT.

This clonotype was found many times. The chain employs TRBV12-3 or TRBV12-4 and TRBJ2-3; possibly TRBD1 for D (6 bases). V lost 4 bases and J 9 bases, leaving 14 bases between the germline ends. CDR3 length: 13 residues. The CDR3 region is CASSSMGQDTQYF. CDR3 nucleotide sequence: TGTGCCAGCAGTTCAATGGGACAAGACACGCAGTATTTT.

This chain uses TRBV19 with TRBJ1-2; weak D call: TRBD1 (5 bases). With 6 bases removed from V and 8 bases from J, the gap between germline ends came to 16 bases. Per germline, CDR1 LNHDA and CDR2 SQIVND (reference sequence). This CDR3 has 13 amino acids. DNA for the CDR3: TGTGCCAGTAGATCATATGACAGCCGGGGCTACACCTTC. It is translated as CASRSYDSRGYTF.

This clonotype has ten or more counts. J is TRBJ1-3 and V is TRBV20-1, with unresolved D. CDR1 DFQATT and CDR2 SNEGSKA come from the germline V gene (reference sequence). This CDR3 comprises 13 residues. V shed 1 base and J shed 0 bases, with 4 bases lying between them. CDR3 bases: TGCAGTGCTAGAGTCCACTCTGGAAACACCATATATTTT. Its translation is CSARVHSGNTIYF.

This clonotype was counted a few times. The CDR3 reads CASSIDHTPGDTQYF. The CDR3 DNA follows: TGTGCCAGTAGTATAGATCACACGCCAGGAGATACGCAGTATTTT. The chain couples TRBV19 to TRBJ2-3; D ambiguous. From germline, CDR1 is LNHDA and CDR2 SQIVND (reference sequence). V lost 0 bases and J 5 bases, leaving 12 bases between the germline ends. The CDR3 is 15 amino acids.

This clonotype has at least ten counts. The chain employs TRBV4-2 and TRBJ2-3; 9 bases fit TRBD2. V shed 0 bases, J shed 1 base, and the junction held 8 bases outside the gene matches. The CDR3 is made up of 18 amino acids. Per the germline V gene, CDR1 is LGHNA and CDR2 is YNFKEQ. CDR3 sequence reads: CASSQDDAGGPRTDTQYF. The CDR3 DNA reads as TGTGCCAGCAGCCAAGATGACGCGGGGGGGCCCCGCACAGATACGCAGTATTTT.

This clonotype was detected many times. The rearrangement links TRBV24-1 to TRBJ2-2, with D perhaps TRBD2 (7 bases). Trimming took 4 bases from V and 4 from J, leaving 18 bases between them. The CDR3 has 17 amino acids. Germline CDR1 and CDR2: KGHDR and SFDVKD. In DNA, the CDR3 is TGTGCCACCAGTGACCCCAGGGGAGCGGGAAGCACCGGGGAGCTGTTTTTT. Translation gives CATSDPRGAGSTGELFF.

This clonotype occurred many times. The chain is built from TRBV20-1 and TRBJ2-5; the D is unclear. Germline assignment: CDR1 DFQATT and CDR2 SNEGSKA (reference sequence). Between the trimmed V and J ends, which lost 4 bases and 5 bases, there was a span of 14 bases. This CDR3 is built from 13 residues. In DNA form, the CDR3 reads TGCAGTGCTACTCGCATTGTCTTGGAGACCCAGTACTTC. Translating gives CSATRIVLETQYF.

This clonotype has a count of ten or more. The chain is built from TRBV12-3 or TRBV12-4 and TRBJ1-5, with a tentative D call TRBD1 (5 bases). The CDR3 contains 16 residues. Deletions cut 6 bases from V and 2 bases from J, with 17 bases between. For the CDR3, the DNA is TGTGCCAGCAGGTCTGAGGTGGGGCGAGGCAATCAGCCCCAGCATTTT. This encodes CASRSEVGRGNQPQHF.

The table lists this clonotype with many counts. V gene TRBV5-1 combines with J gene TRBJ2-2, with D unresolved. The CDR3 has 15 amino acids. V was shortened by 2 bases and J by 0 bases, with 8 bases between the two germline ends. Per germline, CDR1 SGHRS and CDR2 YFSETQ. CDR3 amino acids: CASSLSTTNTGELFF. As DNA, the CDR3 is TGCGCCAGCAGCTTAAGCACAACGAACACCGGGGAGCTGTTTTTT.

This clonotype has a count of ten or more. This sequence joins TRBV10-3 and TRBJ2-7, with a possible D match to TRBD2 (6 bases). The CDR3 loop spans 12 amino acids. The V end was cut by 6 bases, the J end by 3 bases, with 9 bases between. The germline CDR1 and CDR2 sequences are ENHRY and SYGVKD. CDR3 sequence (DNA): TGTGCCATCAGCGGGGGTTACTACGAGCAGTACTTC. This translates into CAISGGYYEQYF.

This clonotype was counted ten times or more. This sequence joins TRBV5-1 and TRBJ2-7; D not certain. The CDR3 covers 14 residues. CDR1 and CDR2 from the germline V gene are SGHRS and YFSETQ. V dropped 4 bases and J dropped 2 bases, with 13 bases sitting between them. CDR3 region: CASSPDSSAYEQYF. CDR3 nucleotide sequence: TGCGCCAGCAGCCCCGACTCGTCCGCCTACGAGCAGTACTTC.

This clonotype was found once. Being one base from a much bigger clone, this may be a read error. This chain uses TRBV7-9 with TRBJ2-1; D could derive from TRBD1 or TRBD2 (6 bases each). The CDR3 is 14 amino acids. The germline V gene has CDR1 SEHNR and CDR2 FQNEAQ (reference sequence). Trimming took 11 bases from V and 3 from J, leaving 17 bases between them. CDR3 amino acids: CAGARDTSYNEQFF. CDR3 DNA sequence: TGTGCCGGCGCGCGGGACACAAGCTACAATGAGCAGTTCTTC.

In this sample, this clonotype turned up many times. This sequence joins TRBV20-1 and TRBJ2-3; 7 positions match TRBD2. The V gene end was trimmed by 2 bases and the J gene end by 1 base; junction bases not matched to a gene: 12. The V gene's germline CDR1 is DFQATT and CDR2 SNEGSKA (reference sequence). This CDR3 spans 17 amino acids. Here the CDR3 reads CSARSGWSLAGTDTQYF. DNA for the CDR3: TGCAGTGCTAGATCGGGGTGGTCCCTAGCGGGCACAGATACGCAGTATTTT.

A few counts support this clonotype. The chain has TRBV11-2 and TRBJ2-7, with 12 bases that match TRBD2. J was trimmed by 3 bases and V by 4 bases; bases with no gene match: 13. The CDR3 runs to 18 residues. The germline V gene encodes CDR1 SGHAT and CDR2 FQNNGV. DNA for the CDR3: TGTGCCAGCAGCTCCCCGACTAGCGGGGGACCTCTCCGCTACGAGCAGTACTTC. Protein: CASSSPTSGGPLRYEQYF.

This clonotype was observed at least ten times. The rearrangement joins TRBV9 to TRBJ2-2, with TRBD2 identical over 14 bases. The germline CDR1 and CDR2 sequences are SGDLS and YYNGEE. The CDR3 sequence is 20 residues long. After removal of 0 bases from V and 0 bases from J, the junction contained 7 bases not matched to a gene. This CDR3 reads CASSVEGTSGSEANTGELFF. In DNA form, the CDR3 reads TGTGCCAGCAGCGTAGAGGGGACTAGCGGGAGCGAGGCGAACACCGGGGAGCTGTTTTTT.

At least ten counts were recorded for this clonotype. CDR3 sequence reads: CASSQEATSNQPQHF. The CDR3 nucleotides read TGCGCCAGCAGCCAAGAGGCGACAAGCAATCAGCCCCAGCATTTT. The V and J genes are TRBV4-3 and TRBJ1-5, with D uncertain. The V gene lost 0 bases and the J gene lost 1 base, with 7 bases spanning the gap. The CDR3 runs 15 residues. Germline CDR1 is LGHNA and CDR2 is YSLEER.

This clonotype was detected many times. The genes are TRBV7-2 and TRBJ2-5; 11 bases are shared with TRBD2. Unmatched junction bases numbered 6, after V lost 8 bases and J lost 4 bases. The CDR3 runs to 14 residues. Germline-derived CDR1 and CDR2 are SGHTA and FQGNSA. CDR3 coding DNA: TGTGCCAGCGGGATAGCGGGAGGGCGAGAGACCCAGTACTTC. It translates to CASGIAGGRETQYF.

This chain connects TRBV5-1 to TRBJ2-2, with a weak D call TRBD2 (6 bases). V was shortened by 0 bases and J by 1 base, with 13 bases between the two germline ends. The germline V gene has CDR1 SGHRS and CDR2 YFSETQ. The CDR3 is 17 amino acids. In DNA form, the CDR3 reads TGCGCCAGCAGCTTGGCCTTCGACGGGGGGAACACCGGGGAGCTGTTTTTT. This codes for CASSLAFDGGNTGELFF.

In this sample, this clonotype turned up many times. The CDR3 here is CASSPQGVGTPSTDTQYF. DNA of the CDR3: TGCGCCAGCAGCCCCCAGGGGGTGGGGACACCGAGCACAGATACGCAGTATTTT. The gene calls are TRBV5-1 and TRBJ2-3, with TRBD1 matching 7 bases. The CDR3 is 18 amino acids. V was pared by 4 bases and J by 0 bases, with 14 bases of the junction left unmatched. CDR1 is SGHRS and CDR2 is YFSETQ in the germline V gene. The full variable domain, with the rest looked up from reference TRBV5-1 and TRBJ2-3, is KAGVTQTPRYLIKTRGQQVTLSCSPISGHRSVSWYQQTPGQGLQFLFEYFSETQRNKGNFPGRFSGRQFSNSRSEMNVSTLELGDSALYLCASSPQGVGTPSTDTQYFGPGTRLTVL.

This clonotype was found many times. The chain uses TRBV6-5 and TRBJ1-2; the D gene is possibly TRBD1 (5 bases). Germline loops: CDR1 MNHEY, CDR2 SVGAGI. The CDR3 length is 14 residues. Trimming cost V 0 bases and J 8 bases, with 13 bases left between them. In DNA, the CDR3 is TGTGCCAGCAGTTACTCAGGGACTGGTGGAGGCTACACCTTC. As protein: CASSYSGTGGGYTF.

This clonotype was counted a few times. The chain has TRBV18 and TRBJ2-5, with TRBD1 matching over 7 bases. This CDR3 spans 15 amino acids. CDR1 and CDR2 (germline): KGHSH, LQKENI. The V gene end was trimmed by 2 bases and the J gene end by 2 bases; junction bases not matched to a gene: 5. Written as DNA, the CDR3 is TGTGCCAGCTCACCAGGACAGGTCCTACAAGAGACCCAGTACTTC. Its translation is CASSPGQVLQETQYF. Full variable domain (rest looked up from reference TRBV18 and TRBJ2-5): NAGVMQNPRHLVRRRGQEARLRCSPMKGHSHVYWYRQLPEEGLKFMVYLQKENIIDESGMPKERFSAEFPKEGPSILRIQQVVRGDSAAYFCASSPGQVLQETQYFGPGTRLLVL.

This clonotype was found many times. The chain couples TRBV18 to TRBJ2-1; D ambiguous. This CDR3 region has 13 residues. V lost 6 bases and J 7 bases, leaving 13 bases between the germline ends. In germline, CDR1 is KGHSH, CDR2 LQKENI. The CDR3 spells CASSISQANEQFF. The CDR3 DNA reads TGTGCCAGCTCGATCTCCCAAGCGAATGAGCAGTTCTTC.

This clonotype was seen repeatedly, ten times or more. The V gene is TRBV6-5, the J gene TRBJ2-7; 9 bases are a match to TRBD2. The junction had 8 bases not matched to a gene; V was cut back by 0 bases and J by 5 bases. This CDR3 is built from 16 residues. CDR1 and CDR2 (germline): MNHEY, SVGAGI. CDR3 loop: CASSYSGGRAPHEQYF. The CDR3 nucleotides read TGTGCCAGCAGTTACTCAGGCGGGAGGGCCCCCCACGAGCAGTACTTC.

This clonotype was observed at least ten times. The chain links TRBV4-1 to TRBJ2-7; TRBD1 matches at 9 bases. CDR1 and CDR2 (germline): MGHRA, YSYEKL. This CDR3 spans 16 amino acids. V was clipped by 1 base and J by 2 bases; unmatched bases: 6. The CDR3, as DNA: TGCGCCAGCAGCCAAGGAGAGGGACAGGGCACCTACGAGCAGTACTTC. Translating it yields CASSQGEGQGTYEQYF.